This T cell receptor (beta chain) was captured in a study of identical twins. Overall study results and limits: Cord blood's abundant beta clonotypes had fewer insertions, unlike memory repertoires. Not following the same donors, the study drew its conclusions from cross-sectional statistical analysis.

Note on this clonotype: Its antigen is not known.

The authors used template switching to add a universal primer site and gave cDNA unique molecular identifiers. TCRdb processed the 5' RACE reads anew with MiXCR; each CDR3 protein has one entry. The sample records about 660,000 distinct CDR3 sequences, 8.6% being singletons. These data were also reused for a study on yellow fever vaccine responses in identical twins.

The sample was PBMCs. The sequence was collected from a young woman in good health.

The DNA for the CDR3 is TGTGCCAGCAGACCCAGAGACAGGGTCAATTCACCCCTCCACTTT. Its translation is CASRPRDRVNSPLHF. The chain combines TRBV28 with TRBJ1-6; TRBD1 matches 7 bases. CDR3 length: 15 residues. The germline gives CDR1 MDHEN, CDR2 SYDVKM. V was clipped by 6 bases and J by 7 bases; unmatched bases: 9.